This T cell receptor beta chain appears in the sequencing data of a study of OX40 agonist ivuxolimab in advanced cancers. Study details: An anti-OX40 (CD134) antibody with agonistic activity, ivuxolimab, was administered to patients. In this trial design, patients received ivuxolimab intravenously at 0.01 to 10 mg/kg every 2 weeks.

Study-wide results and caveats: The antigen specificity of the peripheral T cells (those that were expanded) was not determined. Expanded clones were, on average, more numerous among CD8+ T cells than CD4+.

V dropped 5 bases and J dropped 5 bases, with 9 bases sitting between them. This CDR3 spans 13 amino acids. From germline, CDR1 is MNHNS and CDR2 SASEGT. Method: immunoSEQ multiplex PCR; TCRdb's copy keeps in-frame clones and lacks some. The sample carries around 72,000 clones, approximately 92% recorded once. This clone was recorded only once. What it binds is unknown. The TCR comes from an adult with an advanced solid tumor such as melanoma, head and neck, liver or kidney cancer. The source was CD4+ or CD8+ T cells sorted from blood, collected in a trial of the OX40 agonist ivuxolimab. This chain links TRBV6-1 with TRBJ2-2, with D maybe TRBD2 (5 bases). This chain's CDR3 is CASSPRGTGELFF. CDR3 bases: TGTGCCAGCAGTCCAAGAGGGACCGGGGAGCTGTTTTTT.